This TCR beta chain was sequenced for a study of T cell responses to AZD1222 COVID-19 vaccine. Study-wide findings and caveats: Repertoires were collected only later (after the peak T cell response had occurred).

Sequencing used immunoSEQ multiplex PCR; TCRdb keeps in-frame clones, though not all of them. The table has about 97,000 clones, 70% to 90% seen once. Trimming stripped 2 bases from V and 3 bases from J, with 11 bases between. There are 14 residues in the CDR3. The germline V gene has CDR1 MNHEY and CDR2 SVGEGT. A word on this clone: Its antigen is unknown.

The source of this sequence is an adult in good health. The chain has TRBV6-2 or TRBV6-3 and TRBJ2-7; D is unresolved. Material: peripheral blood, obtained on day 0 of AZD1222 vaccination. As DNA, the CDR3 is TGTGCCAGCAGTTACGATGTCAGCATCTACGAGCAGTACTTC. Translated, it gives CASSYDVSIYEQYF.